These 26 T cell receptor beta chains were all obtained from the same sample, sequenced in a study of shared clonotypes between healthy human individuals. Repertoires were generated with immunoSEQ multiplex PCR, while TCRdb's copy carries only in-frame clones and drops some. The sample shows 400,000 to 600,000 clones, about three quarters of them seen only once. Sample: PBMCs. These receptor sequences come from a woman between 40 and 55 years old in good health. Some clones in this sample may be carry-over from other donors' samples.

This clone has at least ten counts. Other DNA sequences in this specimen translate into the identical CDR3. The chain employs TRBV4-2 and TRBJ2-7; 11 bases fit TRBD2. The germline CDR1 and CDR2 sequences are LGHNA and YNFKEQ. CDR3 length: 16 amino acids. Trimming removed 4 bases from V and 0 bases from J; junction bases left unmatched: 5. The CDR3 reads CASSPGTSGDSYEQYF. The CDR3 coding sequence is TGTGCCAGCAGCCCCGGGACTAGCGGAGACTCCTACGAGCAGTACTTC.

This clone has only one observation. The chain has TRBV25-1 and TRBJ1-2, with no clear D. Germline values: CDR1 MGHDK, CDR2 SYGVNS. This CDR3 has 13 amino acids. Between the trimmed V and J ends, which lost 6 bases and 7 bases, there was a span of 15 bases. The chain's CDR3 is CASRSNGPPGYTF. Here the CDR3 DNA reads TGTGCCAGCAGATCTAACGGGCCTCCTGGCTACACCTTC.

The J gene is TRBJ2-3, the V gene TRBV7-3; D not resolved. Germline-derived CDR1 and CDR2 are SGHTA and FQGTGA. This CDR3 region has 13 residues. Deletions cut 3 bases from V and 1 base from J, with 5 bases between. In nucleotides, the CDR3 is TGTGCCAGCAGCTTCGTCCGCACAGATACGCAGTATTTT. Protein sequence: CASSFVRTDTQYF.

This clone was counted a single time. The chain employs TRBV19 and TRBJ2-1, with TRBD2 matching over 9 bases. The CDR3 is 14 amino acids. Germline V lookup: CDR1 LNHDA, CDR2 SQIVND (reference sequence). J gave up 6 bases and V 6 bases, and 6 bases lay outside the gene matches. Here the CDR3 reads CASSSSGAPNEQFF. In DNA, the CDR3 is TGTGCCAGTAGCTCTAGCGGGGCCCCCAATGAGCAGTTCTTC.

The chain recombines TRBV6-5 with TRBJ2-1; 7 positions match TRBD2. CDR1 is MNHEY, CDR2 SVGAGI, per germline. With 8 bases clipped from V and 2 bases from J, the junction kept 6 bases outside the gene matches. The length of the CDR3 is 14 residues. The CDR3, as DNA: TGTGCCAGCGGTCGGGAGGCTCCCTACAATGAGCAGTTCTTC. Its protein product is CASGREAPYNEQFF.

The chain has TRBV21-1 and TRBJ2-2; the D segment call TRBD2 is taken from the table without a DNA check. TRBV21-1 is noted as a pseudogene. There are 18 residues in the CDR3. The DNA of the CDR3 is TGTGCCAGCAGCAAACCGAGGGTGCGCGGGACGAACACCGGGGAGCTGTTTTTT. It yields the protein CASSKPRVRGTNTGELFF.

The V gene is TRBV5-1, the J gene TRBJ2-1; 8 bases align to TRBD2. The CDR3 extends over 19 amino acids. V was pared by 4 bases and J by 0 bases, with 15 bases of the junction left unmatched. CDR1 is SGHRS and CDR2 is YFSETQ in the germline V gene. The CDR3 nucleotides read TGCGCCAGCAGCGCCAACGGAGGCCGGGGGGGAAGCTCCTACAATGAGCAGTTCTTC. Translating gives CASSANGGRGGSSYNEQFF.

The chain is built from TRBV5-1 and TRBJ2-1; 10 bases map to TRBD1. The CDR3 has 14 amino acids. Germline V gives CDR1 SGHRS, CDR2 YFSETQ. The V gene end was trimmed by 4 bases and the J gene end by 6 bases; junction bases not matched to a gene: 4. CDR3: CASSHDRGRNEQFF. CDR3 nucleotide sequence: TGCGCCAGCAGCCACGACAGGGGGCGCAATGAGCAGTTCTTC. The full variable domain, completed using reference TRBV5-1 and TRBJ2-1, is KAGVTQTPRYLIKTRGQQVTLSCSPISGHRSVSWYQQTPGQGLQFLFEYFSETQRNKGNFPGRFSGRQFSNSRSEMNVSTLELGDSALYLCASSHDRGRNEQFFGPGTRLTVL.

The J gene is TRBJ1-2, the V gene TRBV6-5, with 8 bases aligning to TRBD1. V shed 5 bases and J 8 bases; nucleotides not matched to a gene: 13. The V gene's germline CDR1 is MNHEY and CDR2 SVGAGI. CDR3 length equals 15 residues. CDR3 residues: CASSALRQGSGGYTF. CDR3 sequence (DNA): TGTGCCAGCAGTGCCCTCCGACAGGGGTCGGGAGGCTACACCTTC.

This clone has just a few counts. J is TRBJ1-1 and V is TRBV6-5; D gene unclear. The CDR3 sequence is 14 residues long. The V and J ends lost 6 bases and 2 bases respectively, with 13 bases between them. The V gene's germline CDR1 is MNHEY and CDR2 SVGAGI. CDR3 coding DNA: TGTGCCAGCAGACGGGGAAATGAAAACACTGAAGCTTTCTTT. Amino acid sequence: CASRRGNENTEAFF.

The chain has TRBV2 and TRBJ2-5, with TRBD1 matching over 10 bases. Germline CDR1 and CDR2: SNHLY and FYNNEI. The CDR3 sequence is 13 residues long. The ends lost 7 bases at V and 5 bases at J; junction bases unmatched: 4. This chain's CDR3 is CASKGTGVETQYF. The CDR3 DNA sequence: TGTGCCAGCAAAGGGACAGGGGTTGAGACCCAGTACTTC.

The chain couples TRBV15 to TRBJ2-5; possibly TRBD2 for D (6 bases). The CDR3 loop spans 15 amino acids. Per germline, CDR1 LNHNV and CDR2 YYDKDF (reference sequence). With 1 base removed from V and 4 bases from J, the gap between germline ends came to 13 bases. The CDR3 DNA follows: TGTGCCACCAGCAGAGGGGGGAGGAGGGGAGAGACCCAGTACTTC. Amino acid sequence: CATSRGGRRGETQYF.

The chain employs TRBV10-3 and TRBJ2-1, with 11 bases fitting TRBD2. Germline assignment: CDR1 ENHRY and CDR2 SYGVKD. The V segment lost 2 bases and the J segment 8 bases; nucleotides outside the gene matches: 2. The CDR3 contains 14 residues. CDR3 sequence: CAISETSGSHEQFF. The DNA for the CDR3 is TGTGCCATCAGTGAGACTAGCGGGAGCCATGAGCAGTTCTTC.

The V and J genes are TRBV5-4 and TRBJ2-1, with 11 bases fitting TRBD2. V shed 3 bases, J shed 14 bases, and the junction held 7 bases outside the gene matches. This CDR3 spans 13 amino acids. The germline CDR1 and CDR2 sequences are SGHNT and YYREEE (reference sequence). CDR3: CASSSDTSGREFF. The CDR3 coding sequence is TGTGCCAGCAGCTCAGATACTAGCGGGAGAGAGTTCTTC. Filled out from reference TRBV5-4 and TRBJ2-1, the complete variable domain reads ETGVTQSPTHLIKTRGQQVTLRCSSQSGHNTVSWYQQALGQGPQFIFQYYREEENGRGNFPPRFSGLQFPNYSSELNVNALELDDSALYLCASSSDTSGREFFGPGTRLTVL.

The CDR3 loop reads CASSQGWSYEQYF. CDR3 nucleotide sequence: TGCGCCAGCAGCCAAGGGTGGTCGTACGAGCAGTACTTC. This chain links TRBV4-1 with TRBJ2-7, with D hard to call. Germline CDR1 is MGHRA and CDR2 is YSYEKL. V shed 1 base and J shed 4 bases, with 8 bases lying between them. The CDR3 runs to 13 residues.

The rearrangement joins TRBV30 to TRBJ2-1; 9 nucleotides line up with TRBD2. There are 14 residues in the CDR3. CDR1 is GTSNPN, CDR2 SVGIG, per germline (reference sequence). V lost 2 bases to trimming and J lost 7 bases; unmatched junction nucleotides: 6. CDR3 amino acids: CAWSSGLALNEQFF. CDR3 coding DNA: TGTGCCTGGAGTTCGGGACTAGCACTTAATGAGCAGTTCTTC.

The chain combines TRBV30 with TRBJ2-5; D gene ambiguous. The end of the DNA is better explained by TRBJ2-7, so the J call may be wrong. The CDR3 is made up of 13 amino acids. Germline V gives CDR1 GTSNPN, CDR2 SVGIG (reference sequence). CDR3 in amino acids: CAWSVHGVYEQYF. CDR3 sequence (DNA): TGTGCCTGGAGTGTACATGGGGTCTACGAGCAGTACTTC.

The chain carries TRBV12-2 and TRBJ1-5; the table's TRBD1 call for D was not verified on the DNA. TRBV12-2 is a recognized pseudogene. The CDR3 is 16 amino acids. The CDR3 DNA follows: TGTGCAAGTCGCTTAGCACAGGGGGCGGGCAATCAGCCCCAGCATTTT. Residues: CASRLAQGAGNQPQHF.

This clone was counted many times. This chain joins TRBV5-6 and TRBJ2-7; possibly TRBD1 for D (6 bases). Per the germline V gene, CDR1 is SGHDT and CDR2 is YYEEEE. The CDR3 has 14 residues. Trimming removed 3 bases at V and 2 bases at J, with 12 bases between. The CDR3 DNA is TGTGCCAGCAGCTATCAGCAGGGGCCCTACGAGCAGTACTTC. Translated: CASSYQQGPYEQYF.

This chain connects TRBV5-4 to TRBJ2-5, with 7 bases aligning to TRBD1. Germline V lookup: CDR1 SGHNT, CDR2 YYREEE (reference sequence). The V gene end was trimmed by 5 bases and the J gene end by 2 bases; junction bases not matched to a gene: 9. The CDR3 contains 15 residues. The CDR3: CASRRGTAPQETQYF. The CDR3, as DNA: TGTGCCAGCAGACGAGGGACAGCGCCACAAGAGACCCAGTACTTC.

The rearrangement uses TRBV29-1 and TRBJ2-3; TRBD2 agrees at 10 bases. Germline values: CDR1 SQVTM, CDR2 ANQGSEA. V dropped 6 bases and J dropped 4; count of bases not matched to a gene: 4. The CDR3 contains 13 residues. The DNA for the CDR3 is TGCAGCGTCAGCGGGAGGGCGGCAGATACGCAGTATTTT. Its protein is CSVSGRAADTQYF.

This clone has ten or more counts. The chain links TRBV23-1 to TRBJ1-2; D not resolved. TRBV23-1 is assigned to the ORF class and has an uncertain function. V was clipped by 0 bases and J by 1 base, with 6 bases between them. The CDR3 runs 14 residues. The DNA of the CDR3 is TGCGCCAGCAGTCAATCAGCACTTAACTATGGCTACACCTTC. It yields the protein CASSQSALNYGYTF.

As DNA, the CDR3 is TGCGCCAGCAGCTTCAGCGGGATCGACAATGAGCAGTTCTTC. Residues: CASSFSGIDNEQFF. The rearrangement uses TRBV5-1 and TRBJ2-1; TRBD2 matches 7 bases. The ends lost 2 bases at V and 5 bases at J; junction bases unmatched: 4. Germline lookup yields CDR1 SGHRS and CDR2 YFSETQ. The CDR3 extends over 14 amino acids.

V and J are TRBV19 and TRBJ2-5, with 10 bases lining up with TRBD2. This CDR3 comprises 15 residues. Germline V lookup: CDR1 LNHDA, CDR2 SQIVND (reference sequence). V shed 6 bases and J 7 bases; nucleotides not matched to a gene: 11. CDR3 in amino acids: CASRKLAGDLGTQYF. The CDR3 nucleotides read TGTGCCAGTAGGAAGCTAGCGGGAGATTTAGGGACCCAGTACTTC.

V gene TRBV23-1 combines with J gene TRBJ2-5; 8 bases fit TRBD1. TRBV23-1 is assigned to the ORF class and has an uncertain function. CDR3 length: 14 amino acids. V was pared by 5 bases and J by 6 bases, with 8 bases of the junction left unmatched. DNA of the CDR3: TGCGCCAGCAGTTCCAGGGGGCTTTGGAAGACCCAGTACTTC. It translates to CASSSRGLWKTQYF.

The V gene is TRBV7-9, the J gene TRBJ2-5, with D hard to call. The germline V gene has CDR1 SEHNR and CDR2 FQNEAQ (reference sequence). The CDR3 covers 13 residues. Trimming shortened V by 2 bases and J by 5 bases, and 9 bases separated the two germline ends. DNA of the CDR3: TGTGCCAGCAGCTTATTCCTGGATGAGACCCAGTACTTC. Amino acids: CASSLFLDETQYF.